Shown below are 23 T cell receptor beta chains from a single sample sequenced in a study of cytomegalovirus exposure and HLA in healthy donors. Repertoires were generated with immunoSEQ multiplex PCR, while TCRdb's copy carries only in-frame clones and drops some. The data show 180,000 or so clones, approximately 86% seen once. The material sequenced was PBMCs. These receptors originate from a man aged 25-45 years in good health and CMV-seropositive.

This sequence joins TRBV11-2 and TRBJ2-3, with TRBD2 matching over 8 bases. Germline V gives CDR1 SGHAT, CDR2 FQNNGV. The V gene end was trimmed by 3 bases and the J gene end by 5 bases; junction bases not matched to a gene: 4. The CDR3 loop spans 14 amino acids. CDR3 sequence reads: CASSFQRGKDTQYF. For the CDR3, the DNA is TGTGCCAGCAGCTTCCAGCGGGGGAAAGATACGCAGTATTTT.

This clone was observed many times. V gene TRBV7-7 combines with J gene TRBJ2-1; no definite D call. Per germline, CDR1 SSHAT and CDR2 FNYEAQ (reference sequence). This CDR3 region has 13 residues. V lost 4 bases and J lost 2, with 6 bases in between. The chain's CDR3 is CASSSTAYNEQFF. DNA for the CDR3: TGTGCCAGCAGCTCAACAGCCTACAATGAGCAGTTCTTC.

The chain carries TRBV4-3 and TRBJ1-5, with 9 bases identical to TRBD1. V trimming: 2 bases; J trimming: 7 bases; junction bases outside the gene matches: 3. CDR3 length equals 14 residues. The V gene's germline CDR1 is LGHNA and CDR2 YSLEER. This CDR3 reads CASSQYRGRQPQHF. The DNA for the CDR3 is TGCGCCAGCAGCCAATACAGGGGGCGGCAGCCCCAGCATTTT.

The chain employs TRBV19 and TRBJ2-1; D remains ambiguous. The germline V gene has CDR1 LNHDA and CDR2 SQIVND (reference sequence). This CDR3 has 13 residues. V dropped 3 bases and J dropped 12 bases, with 15 bases sitting between them. CDR3 amino acids: CASSIDTVLAQFF. The CDR3 DNA follows: TGTGCCAGTAGTATCGATACTGTTTTAGCGCAGTTCTTC.

The chain uses TRBV28 and TRBJ1-2, with 9 bases fitting TRBD1. The V segment lost 5 bases and the J segment 4 bases; nucleotides outside the gene matches: 8. The CDR3 covers 15 residues. Looked up from germline, CDR1 is MDHEN and CDR2 is SYDVKM. CDR3 sequence: CASSTHGTGTYGYTF. The CDR3 region has the DNA TGTGCCAGCAGTACCCACGGGACAGGGACCTATGGCTACACCTTC.

This clone turned up a few times. The genes are TRBV6-5 and TRBJ2-2; 8 bases fit TRBD2. Germline lookup yields CDR1 MNHEY and CDR2 SVGAGI. The CDR3 has 15 amino acids. Unmatched junction bases numbered 0, after V lost 0 bases and J lost 3 bases. This CDR3 reads CASSYSGGDTGELFF. Here the CDR3 DNA reads TGTGCCAGCAGTTACTCCGGGGGGGACACCGGGGAGCTGTTTTTT.

The chain recombines TRBV6-1 with TRBJ1-4; D gene unclear. Per the germline V gene, CDR1 is MNHNS and CDR2 is SASEGT. Trimming took off 7 bases at V and 1 base at J, with 13 bases between the two ends. CDR3 length: 15 amino acids. CDR3 sequence: CASTLIFLTNEKLFF. The CDR3 DNA follows: TGTGCCAGCACATTGATATTTTTAACTAATGAAAAACTGTTTTTT.

A single count supports this clone. V is TRBV29-1 and J is TRBJ2-5, with D unresolved. CDR3 length: 9 residues. Germline CDR1 reads SQVTM; CDR2 reads ANQGSEA. V lost 0 bases and J 7 bases, leaving 0 bases between the germline ends. The CDR3 DNA reads TGCAGCGTTGAAGAGACCCAGTACTTC. This sequence encodes CSVEETQYF.

The J gene is TRBJ2-7, the V gene TRBV7-3; possibly TRBD1 for D (6 bases). CDR3 length equals 11 residues. Germline V gene lookup returns CDR1 SGHTA and CDR2 FQGTGA. Trimming took off 6 bases at V and 5 bases at J, with 8 bases between the two ends. The CDR3 DNA follows: TGTGCCAGCAGTTCAGGGGACGAGCAGTACTTC. It is translated as CASSSGDEQYF.

V is TRBV4-1 and J is TRBJ2-1, with 10 bases that match TRBD2. CDR3 length: 15 residues. Trimming removed 4 bases from V and 8 bases from J; junction bases left unmatched: 8. Germline assignment: CDR1 MGHRA and CDR2 YSYEKL. The CDR3 loop reads CASSPPGLAYDEQFF. The DNA of the CDR3 is TGCGCCAGCAGCCCTCCGGGACTAGCGTACGATGAGCAGTTCTTC.

The chain employs TRBV9 and TRBJ1-1; the D is unclear. The CDR3 is 14 residues long. Germline CDR1 and CDR2: SGDLS and YYNGEE. Trimming stripped 5 bases from V and 3 bases from J, with 14 bases between. In DNA, the CDR3 is TGTGCCAGCAGTATGAGGCAATGGGACACTGAAGCTTTCTTT. Its protein product is CASSMRQWDTEAFF.

The CDR3: CSDVGGAGSYNEQFF. CDR3 coding DNA: TGCAGCGACGTGGGAGGGGCTGGCTCCTACAATGAGCAGTTCTTC. The V call is TRBV29-1, the J call TRBJ2-1, with 7 positions matching TRBD2. The germline V gene encodes CDR1 SQVTM and CDR2 ANQGSEA. The ends lost 7 bases at V and 0 bases at J; junction bases unmatched: 9. There are 15 residues in the CDR3.

The chain is built from TRBV19 and TRBJ2-4; D assignment may be TRBD1 or TRBD2 (5 bases each). The CDR3 length is 15 residues. V dropped 7 bases and J dropped 2 bases, with 15 bases sitting between them. The germline V gene encodes CDR1 LNHDA and CDR2 SQIVND (reference sequence). The CDR3 sequence is CASKTGPNPKNIQYF. The CDR3 coding sequence is TGTGCCAGTAAGACGGGACCGAACCCCAAAAACATTCAGTACTTC. The full variable domain, with the rest looked up from reference TRBV19 and TRBJ2-4, is DGGITQSPKYLFRKEGQNVTLSCEQNLNHDAMYWYRQDPGQGLRLIYYSQIVNDFQKGDIAEGYSVSREKKESFPLTVTSAQKNPTAFYLCASKTGPNPKNIQYFGAGTRLSVL.

The V and J genes are TRBV5-1 and TRBJ2-2; tentatively, D is TRBD2 (5 bases). CDR1 and CDR2 (germline): SGHRS, YFSETQ. V lost 4 bases to trimming and J lost 1 base, with 11 bases between them. The CDR3 extends over 15 amino acids. The CDR3 coding sequence is TGCGCCAGCAGCCAAACTCGGGGGAACACCGGGGAGCTGTTTTTT. Translating gives CASSQTRGNTGELFF.

The chain uses TRBV29-1 and TRBJ2-5, with no clear D. Trimming left V 8 bases short and J 1 base short, with 11 bases between. Germline V gene data show CDR1 as SQVTM and CDR2 as ANQGSEA. The CDR3 covers 12 residues. The CDR3 sequence is CSFRRLQETQYF. The CDR3 DNA reads as TGCAGCTTCCGGCGACTCCAAGAGACCCAGTACTTC. Full variable domain (remainder filled in from reference TRBV29-1 and TRBJ2-5): SAVISQKPSRDICQRGTSLTIQCQVDSQVTMMFWYRQQPGQSLTLIATANQGSEATYESGFVIDKFPISRPNLTFSTLTVSNMSPEDSSIYLCSFRRLQETQYFGPGTRLLVL.

The chain links TRBV5-1 to TRBJ1-6, with a tentative D call TRBD1 (5 bases). V was shortened by 4 bases and J by 0 bases, with 8 bases between the two germline ends. CDR3 size: 15 residues. CDR1 SGHRS and CDR2 YFSETQ come from the germline V gene. The CDR3 protein is CASSPGGSYNSPLHF. The CDR3 DNA reads as TGCGCCAGCAGCCCGGGGGGCTCCTATAATTCACCCCTCCACTTT.

This clone showed up just once. This sequence joins TRBV7-3 and TRBJ1-1, with D perhaps TRBD1 (5 bases). The V gene's germline CDR1 is SGHTA and CDR2 FQGTGA. The V end lost 4 bases, the J end lost 11 bases, and 17 bases lay between the germline ends. This CDR3 is built from 13 residues. The CDR3 DNA sequence: TGTGCCAGCAGCTCGAGGCCCGCAGGGTTGGCTTTCTTT. Encoded protein: CASSSRPAGLAFF.

This clone was detected ten times or more. J is TRBJ2-5 and V is TRBV7-2, with 8 bases aligning to TRBD1. Germline V gene sequence: CDR1 SGHTA, CDR2 FQGNSA. This CDR3 is built from 15 residues. J gave up 8 bases and V 3 bases, and 11 bases lay outside the gene matches. The CDR3 bases are TGTGCCAGCAGCTTTGGCCCTGACAGGGGCCTAACCCAGTACTTC. This encodes CASSFGPDRGLTQYF.

The chain employs TRBV9 and TRBJ1-6; D uncertain. From germline, CDR1 is SGDLS and CDR2 YYNGEE. V was shortened by 3 bases and J by 3 bases, with 7 bases between the two germline ends. This CDR3 contains 14 residues. CDR3 in DNA: TGTGCCAGCAGCGGGGCAGACTATAATTCACCCCTCCACTTT. Encoded protein: CASSGADYNSPLHF.

This rearrangement joins TRBV4-1 to TRBJ1-2; D call uncertain. CDR3 length equals 16 residues. V lost 4 bases, J lost 1 base, and 16 bases lay in between. Germline V gene data show CDR1 as MGHRA and CDR2 as YSYEKL. CDR3 in DNA: TGCGCCAGCAGCCCTACCCCGGGTCCCCTTAACTATGGCTACACCTTC. Translated: CASSPTPGPLNYGYTF.

As concerns this clone: Other DNA sequences in the sample encode the same CDR3. The chain joins TRBV6-6 to TRBJ2-1; D unclear. CDR1 is MNHNY and CDR2 is SVGAGI in the germline V gene (reference sequence). The CDR3 consists of 11 residues. The V end lost 3 bases, the J end lost 7 bases, and 4 bases lay between the germline ends. CDR3 DNA sequence: TGTGCCAGCAGTTATGGGAATGAGCAGTTCTTC. Protein sequence: CASSYGNEQFF.

The chain has TRBV5-8 and TRBJ2-3; 11 bases fit TRBD2. The CDR3 loop spans 16 amino acids. V gave up 4 bases and J gave up 9 bases; unmatched junction bases: 13. The germline CDR1 and CDR2 sequences are SGHTS and YDEGEE. CDR3 sequence: CASSHPSGGYEGTQYF. The DNA for the CDR3 is TGTGCCAGCAGCCACCCTAGCGGGGGGTATGAGGGGACGCAGTATTTT.

J is TRBJ2-5 and V is TRBV7-9; 7 bases agree with TRBD2. The CDR3 extends over 15 amino acids. Germline V lookup: CDR1 SEHNR, CDR2 FQNEAQ (reference sequence). V gave up 5 bases and J gave up 5 bases; unmatched junction bases: 11. CDR3 DNA: TGTGCCAGCAGCCTGCTAGGCGGGAGAGGGGAGACCCAGTACTTC. Its translation is CASSLLGGRGETQYF. Filled out from reference TRBV7-9 and TRBJ2-5, the complete variable domain reads DTGVSQNPRHKITKRGQNVTFRCDPISEHNRLYWYRQTLGQGPEFLTYFQNEAQLEKSRLLSDRFSAERPKGSFSTLEIQRTEQGDSAMYLCASSLLGGRGETQYFGPGTRLLVL.